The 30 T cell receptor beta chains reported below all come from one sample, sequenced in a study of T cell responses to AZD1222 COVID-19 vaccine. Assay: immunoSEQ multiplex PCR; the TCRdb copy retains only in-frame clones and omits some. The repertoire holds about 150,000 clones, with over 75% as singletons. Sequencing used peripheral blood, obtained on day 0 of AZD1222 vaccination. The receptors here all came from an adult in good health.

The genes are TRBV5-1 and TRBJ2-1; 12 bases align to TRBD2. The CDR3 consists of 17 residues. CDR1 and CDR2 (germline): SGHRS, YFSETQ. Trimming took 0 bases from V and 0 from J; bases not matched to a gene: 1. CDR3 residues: CASSLGLAGVSYNEQFF. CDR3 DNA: TGCGCCAGCAGCTTGGGACTAGCGGGAGTCTCCTACAATGAGCAGTTCTTC.

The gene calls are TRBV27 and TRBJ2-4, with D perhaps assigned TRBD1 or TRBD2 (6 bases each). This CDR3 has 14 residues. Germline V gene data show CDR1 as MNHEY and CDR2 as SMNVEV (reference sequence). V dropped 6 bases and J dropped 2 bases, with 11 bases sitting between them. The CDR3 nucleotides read TGTGCCAGCAGGGGGGGCTCGACCAAAAACATTCAGTACTTC. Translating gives CASRGGSTKNIQYF.

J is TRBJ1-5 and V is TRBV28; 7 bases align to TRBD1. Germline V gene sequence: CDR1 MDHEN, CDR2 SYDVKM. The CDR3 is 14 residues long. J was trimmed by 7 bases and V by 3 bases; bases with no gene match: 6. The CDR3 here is CASSFEGARQPQHF. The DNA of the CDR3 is TGTGCCAGCAGTTTTGAGGGGGCTCGGCAGCCCCAGCATTTT.

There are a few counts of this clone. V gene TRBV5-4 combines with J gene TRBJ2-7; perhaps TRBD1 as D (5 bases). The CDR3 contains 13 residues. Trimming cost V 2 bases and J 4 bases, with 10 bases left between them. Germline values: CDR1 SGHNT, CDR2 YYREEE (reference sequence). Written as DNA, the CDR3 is TGTGCCAGCAGCTTTTATCCAGGGTACGAGCAGTACTTC. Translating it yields CASSFYPGYEQYF.

In nucleotides, the CDR3 is TGTGCCGCTAACCGAGGGTTCAATGAAAAACTGTTTTTT. It yields the protein CAANRGFNEKLFF. This sequence joins TRBV28 and TRBJ1-4; D is unclear. The CDR3 covers 13 residues. Germline loops: CDR1 MDHEN, CDR2 SYDVKM. V was clipped by 11 bases and J by 5 bases, with 15 bases between them. Filled out from reference TRBV28 and TRBJ1-4, the complete variable domain reads DVKVTQSSRYLVKRTGEKVFLECVQDMDHENMFWYRQDPGLGLRLIYFSYDVKMKEKGDIPEGYSVSREKKERFSLILESASTNQTSMYLCAANRGFNEKLFFGSGTQLSVL.

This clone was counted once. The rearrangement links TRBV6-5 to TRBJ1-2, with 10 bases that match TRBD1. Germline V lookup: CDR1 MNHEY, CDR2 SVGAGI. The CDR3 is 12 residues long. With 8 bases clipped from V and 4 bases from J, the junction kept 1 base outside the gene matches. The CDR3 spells CASGTGAYGYTF. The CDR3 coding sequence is TGTGCCAGCGGGACAGGGGCCTATGGCTACACCTTC.

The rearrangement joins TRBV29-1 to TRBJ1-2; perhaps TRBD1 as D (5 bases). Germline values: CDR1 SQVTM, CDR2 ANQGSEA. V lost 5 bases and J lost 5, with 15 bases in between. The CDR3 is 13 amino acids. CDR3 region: CSVSGAGSYGYTF. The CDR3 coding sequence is TGCAGCGTTTCCGGGGCCGGTTCGTATGGCTACACCTTC.

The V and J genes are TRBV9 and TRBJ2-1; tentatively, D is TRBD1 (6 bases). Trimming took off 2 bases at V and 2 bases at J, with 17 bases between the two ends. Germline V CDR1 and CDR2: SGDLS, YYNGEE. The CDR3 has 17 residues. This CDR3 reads CASSVLGATRTYNEQFF. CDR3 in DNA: TGTGCCAGCAGCGTTCTGGGGGCAACGCGGACCTACAATGAGCAGTTCTTC.

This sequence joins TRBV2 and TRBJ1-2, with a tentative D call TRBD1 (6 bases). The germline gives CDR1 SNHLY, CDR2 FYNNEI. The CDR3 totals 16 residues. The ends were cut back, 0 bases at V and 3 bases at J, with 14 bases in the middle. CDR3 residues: CASSEALGGNHYGYTF. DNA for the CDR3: TGTGCCAGCAGTGAAGCGCTAGGGGGAAATCACTATGGCTACACCTTC.

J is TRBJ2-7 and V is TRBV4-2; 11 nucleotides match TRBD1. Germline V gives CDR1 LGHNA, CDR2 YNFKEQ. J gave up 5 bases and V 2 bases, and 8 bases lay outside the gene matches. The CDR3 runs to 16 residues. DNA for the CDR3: TGTGCCAGCAGCCAACTGGCTGGACAGGGGGCCAACGAGCAGTACTTC. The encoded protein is CASSQLAGQGANEQYF.

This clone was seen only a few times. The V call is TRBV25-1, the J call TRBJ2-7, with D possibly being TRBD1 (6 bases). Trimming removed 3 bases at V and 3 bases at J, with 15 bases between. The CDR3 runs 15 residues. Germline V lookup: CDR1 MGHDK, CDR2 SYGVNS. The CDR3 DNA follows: TGTGCCAGCAGTGACAGGGGTAACGGGATCTACGAGCAGTACTTC. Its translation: CASSDRGNGIYEQYF.

The CDR3 DNA is TGTGCCAGTCCTCCGGCACACAACCAGAACACTGAAGCTTTCTTT. Translated: CASPPAHNQNTEAFF. This sequence joins TRBV19 and TRBJ1-1; D is unclear. V shed 8 bases and J shed 1 base, with 17 bases lying between them. From germline, CDR1 is LNHDA and CDR2 SQIVND (reference sequence). The CDR3 is made up of 15 amino acids.

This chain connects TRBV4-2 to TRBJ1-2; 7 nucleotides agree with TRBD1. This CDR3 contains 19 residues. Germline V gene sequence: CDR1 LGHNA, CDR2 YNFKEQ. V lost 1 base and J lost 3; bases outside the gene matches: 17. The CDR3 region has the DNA TGTGCCAGCAGCCAAGTAGGGCGGGACAGTTCTATGGACCACTATGGCTACACCTTC. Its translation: CASSQVGRDSSMDHYGYTF.

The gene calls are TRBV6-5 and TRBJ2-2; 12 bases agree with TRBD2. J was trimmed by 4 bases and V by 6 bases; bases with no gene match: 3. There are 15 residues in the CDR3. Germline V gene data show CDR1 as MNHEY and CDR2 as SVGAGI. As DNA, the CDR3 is TGTGCCAGCAGCCGGACTAGCGGGATCACCGGGGAGCTGTTTTTT. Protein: CASSRTSGITGELFF.

The CDR3 is CASSQDLGTGETQYF. Written as DNA, the CDR3 is TGCGCCAGCAGCCAAGATCTCGGGACAGGGGAGACCCAGTACTTC. The chain couples TRBV4-3 to TRBJ2-5, with 9 nucleotides matching TRBD1. Per germline, CDR1 LGHNA and CDR2 YSLEER. The V segment lost 0 bases and the J segment 5 bases; nucleotides outside the gene matches: 4. CDR3 length: 15 amino acids.

CDR3 sequence: CASSPRGRAPYSNQPQHF. The CDR3 DNA sequence: TGTGCCAGCAGCCCGCGGGGCAGGGCCCCTTATAGCAATCAGCCCCAGCATTTT. V gene TRBV6-4 combines with J gene TRBJ1-5, with D tentatively TRBD1 (5 bases). This CDR3 is 18 amino acids long. Germline CDR1 MRHNA, CDR2 SNTAGT. V was clipped by 6 bases and J by 0 bases, with 21 bases between them.

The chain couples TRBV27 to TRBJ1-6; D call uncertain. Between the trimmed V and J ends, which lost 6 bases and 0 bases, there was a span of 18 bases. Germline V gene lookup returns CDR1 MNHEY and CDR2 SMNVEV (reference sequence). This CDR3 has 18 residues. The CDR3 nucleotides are TGTGCCAGCAGCCTTGGGAACCCCCACAGCTCCTATAATTCACCCCTCCACTTT. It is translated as CASSLGNPHSSYNSPLHF.

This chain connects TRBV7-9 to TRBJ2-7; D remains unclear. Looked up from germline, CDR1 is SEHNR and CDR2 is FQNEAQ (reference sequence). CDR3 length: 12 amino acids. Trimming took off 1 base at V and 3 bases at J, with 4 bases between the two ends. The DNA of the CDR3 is TGTGCCAGCAGCTTAGAGGTCTACGAGCAGTACTTC. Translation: CASSLEVYEQYF.

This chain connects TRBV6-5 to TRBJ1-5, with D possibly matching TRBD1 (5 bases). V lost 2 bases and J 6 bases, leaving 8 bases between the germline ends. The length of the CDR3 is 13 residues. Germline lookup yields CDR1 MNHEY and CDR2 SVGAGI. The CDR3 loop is CASSYGGRQPQHF. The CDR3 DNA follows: TGTGCCAGCAGTTACGGGGGACGTCAGCCCCAGCATTTT.

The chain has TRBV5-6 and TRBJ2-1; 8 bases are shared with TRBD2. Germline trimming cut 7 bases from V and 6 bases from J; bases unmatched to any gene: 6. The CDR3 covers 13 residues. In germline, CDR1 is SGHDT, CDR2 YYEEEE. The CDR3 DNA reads TGTGCCAGCTCGGGACTAGAGGCCAATGAGCAGTTCTTC. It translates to CASSGLEANEQFF. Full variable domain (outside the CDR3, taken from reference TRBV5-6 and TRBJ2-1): DAGVTQSPTHLIKTRGQQVTLRCSPKSGHDTVSWYQQALGQGPQFIFQYYEEEERQRGNFPDRFSGHQFPNYSSELNVNALLLGDSALYLCASSGLEANEQFFGPGTRLTVL.

CDR3 in amino acids: CASSPGPNEKLFF. The CDR3 DNA follows: TGTGCCAGCAGTCCCGGCCCGAATGAAAAACTGTTTTTT. This chain joins TRBV7-3 and TRBJ1-4; no clear D. Germline CDR1 is SGHTA and CDR2 is FQGTGA. The ends were cut back, 6 bases at V and 5 bases at J, with 10 bases in the middle. CDR3 length: 13 amino acids. The full variable domain, in which reference TRBV7-3 and TRBJ1-4 provide the parts outside the CDR3, is GAGVSQTPSNKVTEKGKYVELRCDPISGHTALYWYRQSLGQGPEFLIYFQGTGAADDSGLPNDRFFAVRPEGSVSTLKIQRTERGDSAVYLCASSPGPNEKLFFGSGTQLSVL.

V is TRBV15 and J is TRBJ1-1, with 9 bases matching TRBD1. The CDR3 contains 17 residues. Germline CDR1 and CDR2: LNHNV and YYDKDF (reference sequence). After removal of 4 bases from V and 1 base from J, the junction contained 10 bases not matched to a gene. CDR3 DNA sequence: TGTGCCACCAGCAAAGGGACAGGGCTGGCGGAGAACACTGAAGCTTTCTTT. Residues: CATSKGTGLAENTEAFF.

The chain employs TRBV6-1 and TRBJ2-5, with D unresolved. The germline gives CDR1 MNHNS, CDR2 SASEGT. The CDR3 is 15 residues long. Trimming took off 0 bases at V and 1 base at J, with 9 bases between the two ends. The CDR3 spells CASSEAPGGQETQYF. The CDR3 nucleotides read TGTGCCAGCAGTGAAGCGCCCGGCGGCCAAGAGACCCAGTACTTC.

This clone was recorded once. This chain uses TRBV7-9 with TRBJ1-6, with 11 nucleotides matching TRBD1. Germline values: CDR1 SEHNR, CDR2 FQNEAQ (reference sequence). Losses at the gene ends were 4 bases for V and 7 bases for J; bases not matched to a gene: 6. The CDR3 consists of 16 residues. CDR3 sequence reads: CASSSGQGAVNSPLHF. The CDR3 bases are TGTGCCAGCAGCTCAGGACAGGGGGCGGTCAATTCACCCCTCCACTTT. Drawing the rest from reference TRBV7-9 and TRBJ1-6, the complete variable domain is DTGVSQNPRHKITKRGQNVTFRCDPISEHNRLYWYRQTLGQGPEFLTYFQNEAQLEKSRLLSDRFSAERPKGSFSTLEIQRTEQGDSAMYLCASSSGQGAVNSPLHFGNGTRLTVT.

The CDR3 here is CASAEATYNEQFF. The CDR3 DNA is TGTGCCAGCGCGGAGGCCACCTACAATGAGCAGTTCTTC. The V and J genes are TRBV28 and TRBJ2-1; tentative D call: TRBD2 (5 bases). This CDR3 is built from 13 residues. Between the trimmed V and J ends, which lost 8 bases and 2 bases, there was a span of 10 bases. Germline CDR1 is MDHEN and CDR2 is SYDVKM.

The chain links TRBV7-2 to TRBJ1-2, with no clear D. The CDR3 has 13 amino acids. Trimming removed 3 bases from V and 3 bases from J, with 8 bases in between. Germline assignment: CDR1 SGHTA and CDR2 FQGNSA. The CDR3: CASSFGEDYGYTF. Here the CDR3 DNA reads TGTGCCAGCAGCTTTGGGGAAGACTATGGCTACACCTTC.

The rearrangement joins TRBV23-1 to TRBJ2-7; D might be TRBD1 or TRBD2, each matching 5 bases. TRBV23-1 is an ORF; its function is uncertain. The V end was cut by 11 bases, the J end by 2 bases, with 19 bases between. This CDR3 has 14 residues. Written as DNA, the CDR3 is TGCGCCCCCATCTCTTGGGGACCGGCCTACGAGCAGTACTTC. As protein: CAPISWGPAYEQYF.

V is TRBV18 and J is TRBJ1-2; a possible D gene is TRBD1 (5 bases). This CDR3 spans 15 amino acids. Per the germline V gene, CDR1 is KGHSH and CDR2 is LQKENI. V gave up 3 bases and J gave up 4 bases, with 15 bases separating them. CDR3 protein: CASSPQPTGGYGYTF. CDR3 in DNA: TGTGCCAGCTCACCCCAACCAACGGGGGGCTATGGCTACACCTTC.

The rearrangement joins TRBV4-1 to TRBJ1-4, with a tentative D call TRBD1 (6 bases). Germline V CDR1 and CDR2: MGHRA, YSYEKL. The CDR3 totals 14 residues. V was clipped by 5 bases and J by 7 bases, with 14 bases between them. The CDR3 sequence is CASSWGPQPEKLFF. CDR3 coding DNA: TGCGCCAGCAGCTGGGGGCCACAGCCTGAAAAACTGTTTTTT.

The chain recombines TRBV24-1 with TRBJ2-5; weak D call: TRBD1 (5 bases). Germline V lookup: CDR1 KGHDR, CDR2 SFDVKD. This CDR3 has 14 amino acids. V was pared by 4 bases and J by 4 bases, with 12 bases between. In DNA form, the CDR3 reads TGTGCCACCAGTGAGCCAGGGTCGGTAGAGACCCAGTACTTC. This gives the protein CATSEPGSVETQYF.